The entry below describes one T cell receptor beta chain. Germline V gene data show CDR1 as KGHSH and CDR2 as LQKENI. V lost 4 bases to trimming and J lost 5 bases; unmatched junction nucleotides: 7. The CDR3 loop spans 15 amino acids. The data stem from a study of identifying expanded T cells in peripheral blood. Produced via immunoSEQ multiplex PCR; TCRdb's table is partial and in-frame only. This sample has about 58,000 clones, with over 85% found just once. J is TRBJ2-2 and V is TRBV18, with TRBD2 identical over 7 bases. The sample was blood. The TCR sequence derives from a person aged 18 to 69 in good health. In DNA form, the CDR3 reads TGTGCCAGCTCACGTTCGAGGGAGGGAACCGGGGAGCTGTTTTTT. Translating it yields CASSRSREGTGELFF.